This entry lists 12 T cell receptor beta chains sequenced from one sample in a study of identical twins. TCRdb re-derived calls from the 5' RACE reads in MiXCR, one entry per CDR3 protein. This table has hundreds of thousands of distinct CDR3 sequences, 9.5% appearing once. The same data also went into a second study, on yellow fever vaccine responses in identical twins.

The sequenced sample was CD8+ T cells sorted from blood. These receptor sequences come from a woman aged 18-29 years in good health.

CDR3 in amino acids: CASSFSATGGDYGYTF. CDR3 nucleotide sequence: TGCGCCAGCAGCTTTTCAGCGACAGGCGGGGACTATGGCTACACCTTC. This chain links TRBV5-1 with TRBJ1-2; D may be TRBD1 (6 bases). The V end lost 2 bases, the J end lost 3 bases, and 17 bases lay between the germline ends. The CDR3 is made up of 16 amino acids. CDR1 and CDR2 from the germline V gene are SGHRS and YFSETQ.

This clonotype was seen more than once but under ten times. The chain combines TRBV29-1 with TRBJ2-1, with D perhaps assigned TRBD1 or TRBD2 (5 bases each). CDR1 SQVTM and CDR2 ANQGSEA come from the germline V gene. V lost 4 bases and J lost 2, with 9 bases in between. The CDR3 is 13 amino acids. The CDR3 spells CSVARGPYNEQFF. The CDR3 region has the DNA TGCAGCGTTGCTCGGGGACCCTACAATGAGCAGTTCTTC.

The rearrangement joins TRBV6-1 to TRBJ2-1; TRBD1 agrees at 9 bases. Germline V lookup: CDR1 MNHNS, CDR2 SASEGT. The V and J ends lost 4 bases and 8 bases, in that order; junction bases with no gene match: 6. The CDR3 contains 14 residues. The CDR3 bases are TGTGCCAGCAGTGCGACAGGGGGTTACTATGAGCAGTTCTTC. As protein: CASSATGGYYEQFF.

The sample holds many counts of this clonotype. This chain joins TRBV5-8 and TRBJ2-7; 7 bases match TRBD1. V shed 7 bases, J shed 3 bases, and the junction held 7 bases outside the gene matches. The CDR3 covers 13 residues. From germline, CDR1 is SGHTS and CDR2 YDEGEE. CDR3 sequence: CASSWTGFYEQYF. DNA of the CDR3: TGTGCCAGCTCATGGACAGGATTCTACGAGCAGTACTTC.

This clonotype was observed many times. The CDR3 region is CSAGTGRITEAFF. The CDR3 nucleotides read TGCAGTGCTGGGACAGGGCGAATCACTGAAGCTTTCTTT. The J gene is TRBJ1-1, the V gene TRBV20-1, with 9 bases aligning to TRBD1. Germline lookup yields CDR1 DFQATT and CDR2 SNEGSKA (reference sequence). The junction had 5 bases not matched to a gene; V was cut back by 5 bases and J by 4 bases. This CDR3 spans 13 amino acids.

This clonotype was observed a handful of times. The chain is built from TRBV4-1 and TRBJ2-3; a possible D gene is TRBD2 (5 bases). Germline loops: CDR1 MGHRA, CDR2 YSYEKL. CDR3 length: 14 residues. V was pared by 0 bases and J by 6 bases, with 10 bases between. The CDR3, as DNA: TGCGCCAGCAGCCAAGAAGCCCGCGGGGATACGCAGTATTTT. Translated, it gives CASSQEARGDTQYF.

This clonotype was recorded a few times. The chain uses TRBV6-2 or TRBV6-3 and TRBJ1-1, with D uncertain. In germline, CDR1 is MNHEY, CDR2 SVGEGT. The CDR3 runs 14 residues. Trimming removed 0 bases from V and 2 bases from J, with 7 bases in between. The DNA of the CDR3 is TGTGCCAGCAGTTACTCGTACGGAAACACTGAAGCTTTCTTT. It translates to CASSYSYGNTEAFF.

This clonotype has just a few counts. This chain uses TRBV3-1 with TRBJ1-2; tentatively, D is TRBD1 (5 bases). This CDR3 comprises 15 residues. V lost 1 base and J lost 3, with 12 bases in between. Germline V CDR1 and CDR2: LGHDT, YNNKEL (reference sequence). CDR3 loop: CASSQVLMGDYGYTF. The DNA of the CDR3 is TGTGCCAGCAGCCAAGTTTTAATGGGGGACTATGGCTACACCTTC. The full variable domain, rest sourced from reference TRBV3-1 and TRBJ1-2, is DTAVSQTPKYLVTQMGNDKSIKCEQNLGHDTMYWYKQDSKKFLKIMFSYNNKELIINETVPNRFSPKSPDKAHLNLHINSLELGDSAVYFCASSQVLMGDYGYTFGSGTRLTVV.

This clonotype was seen more than once but under ten times. This chain links TRBV4-3 with TRBJ2-7, with D hard to call. This CDR3 contains 13 residues. V was shortened by 0 bases and J by 5 bases, with 8 bases between the two germline ends. CDR1 is LGHNA and CDR2 is YSLEER in the germline V gene. The CDR3: CASSQDGGHEQYF. In DNA form, the CDR3 reads TGCGCCAGCAGCCAAGATGGTGGGCACGAGCAGTACTTC.

V and J are TRBV28 and TRBJ2-1; D may be TRBD1 (5 bases). CDR1 is MDHEN, CDR2 SYDVKM, per germline. The V and J ends lost 3 bases and 2 bases respectively, with 23 bases between them. The CDR3 length is 19 residues. The CDR3 DNA sequence: TGTGCCAGCAGTTTCAATACCAATCTCAGGGATGTTCCCTACAATGAGCAGTTCTTC. This translates into CASSFNTNLRDVPYNEQFF. Full variable domain (remainder filled in from reference TRBV28 and TRBJ2-1): DVKVTQSSRYLVKRTGEKVFLECVQDMDHENMFWYRQDPGLGLRLIYFSYDVKMKEKGDIPEGYSVSREKKERFSLILESASTNQTSMYLCASSFNTNLRDVPYNEQFFGPGTRLTVL.

This clonotype showed up many times. V and J are TRBV6-5 and TRBJ1-1; D remains ambiguous. CDR1 MNHEY and CDR2 SVGAGI come from the germline V gene. Trimming left V 4 bases short and J 3 bases short, with 12 bases between. The CDR3 runs to 14 residues. The CDR3 is CASSLYSSDTEAFF. The CDR3 DNA is TGTGCCAGCAGTTTGTACAGTTCAGACACTGAAGCTTTCTTT.

This clonotype was picked up a small number of times. CDR3 protein: CSARELAADTDTQYF. The CDR3, as DNA: TGCAGTGCTAGAGAACTAGCGGCAGACACAGATACGCAGTATTTT. The V gene is TRBV20-1, the J gene TRBJ2-3; TRBD2 matches 8 bases. V shed 0 bases and J 2 bases; nucleotides not matched to a gene: 4. CDR3 length equals 15 residues. Germline CDR1 DFQATT, CDR2 SNEGSKA (reference sequence).